These T cell receptor beta chains were read from a single sample in a study of cytomegalovirus exposure and HLA in healthy donors. Only in-frame clones appear in the TCRdb table, and some are missing; sequencing was by immunoSEQ multiplex PCR. Of 120,000 to 150,000 clones in the sample, around a tenth are singletons; the top ten hold around 1.9%. Sequenced input: PBMCs. Receptors originate from a male donor in good health and CMV-seronegative. Each CDR3 is given with its conserved first and last residue. Fields, in order: V gene, clone size, J gene, D gene, CDR3 protein, CDR3 DNA. The D gene is left open where the match is weak. For some rows the clone size is stated as once, few or many, or as a class when expanded; others skip it.

>TRBV28|few|TRBJ1-5|-
CASSWEGQPQHF
TGTGCCAGCAGTTGGGAGGGGCAGCCCCAGCATTTT
>TRBV27|-|TRBJ2-2|-
CASSLRASNTGELFF
TGTGCCAGCAGTTTGAGAGCTTCGAACACCGGGGAGCTGTTTTTT
>TRBV27|once|TRBJ1-1|-
CASSWGRNTEAFF
TGTGCCAGCAGTTGGGGCAGAAACACTGAAGCTTTCTTT
>TRBV4-3|-|TRBJ2-3|TRBD1
CASSQVATGGSDTQYF
TGCGCCAGCAGCCAGGTCGCGACAGGGGGATCGGATACGCAGTATTTT
>TRBV28|-|TRBJ2-7|-
CASSSPGGFGSEQYF
TGTGCCAGCAGTTCCCCCGGGGGTTTTGGGTCCGAGCAGTACTTC
>TRBV5-6|-|TRBJ1-5|-
CASSIQPYSNQPQHF
TGTGCCAGCAGCATACAGCCTTATAGCAATCAGCCCCAGCATTTT
>TRBV9|few|TRBJ2-5|-
CASSVEPGLRETQYF
TGTGCCAGCAGCGTAGAACCGGGACTGAGGGAGACCCAGTACTTC
>TRBV2|few|TRBJ1-2|-
CASSELAGYYGYTF
TGTGCCAGCAGTGAGTTGGCGGGATACTATGGCTACACCTTC
>TRBV7-2|-|TRBJ1-2|TRBD1
CASSSSGTGFYGYTF
TGTGCCAGCAGCTCCTCCGGGACAGGGTTCTATGGCTACACCTTC
>TRBV4-3|few|TRBJ1-2|-
CASSHRQPDYGYTF
TGCGCCAGCAGCCATCGACAGCCGGACTATGGCTACACCTTC
>TRBV29-1|few|TRBJ2-5|TRBD1
CSVPGTGADGQYF
TGCAGCGTGCCCGGGACAGGGGCGGATGGCCAGTACTTC
>TRBV5-6|-|TRBJ2-5|-
CASSWGVAAWETQYF
TGTGCCAGCAGCTGGGGGGTTGCGGCGTGGGAGACCCAGTACTTC
>TRBV7-6|few|TRBJ2-2|TRBD1
CASSQTQGANTGELFF
TGTGCCAGCAGCCAGACCCAGGGGGCAAACACCGGGGAGCTGTTTTTT
>TRBV7-9|-|TRBJ1-2|-
CASSLAGVGDSYGYTF
TGTGCCAGCAGCTTAGCGGGGGTCGGGGACTCCTATGGCTACACCTTC
>TRBV9|few|TRBJ1-1|-
CASSRQSLNTEAFF
TGTGCCAGCAGCCGACAGTCCTTGAACACTGAAGCTTTCTTT
>TRBV28|few|TRBJ1-6|-
CASSFRGSYNSPLHF
TGTGCCAGCAGTTTCAGGGGATCCTATAATTCACCCCTCCACTTT
>TRBV6-1|-|TRBJ2-5|-
CASLRRAPQETQYF
TGTGCCAGCTTACGGAGGGCCCCCCAAGAGACCCAGTACTTC
>TRBV5-1|few|TRBJ2-5|TRBD2
CASSAGTSGRARETQYF
TGCGCCAGCAGCGCCGGGACTAGCGGGAGGGCCAGGGAGACCCAGTACTTC
>TRBV5-1|-|TRBJ2-2|-
CASSLRDRKTGELFF
TGCGCCAGCAGCTTGCGAGACAGAAAGACCGGGGAGCTGTTTTTT
>TRBV28|-|TRBJ2-7|TRBD2
CASRGTSGYEQYF
TGTGCCAGCAGGGGGACTAGCGGCTACGAGCAGTACTTC
>TRBV11-3|few|TRBJ2-7|-
CASSLPQGEQYF
TGTGCCAGCAGCCTACCACAGGGCGAGCAGTACTTC
>TRBV6-5|-|TRBJ1-3|TRBD1
CASSYLGTGSGNTIYF
TGTGCCAGCAGTTACTTGGGGACAGGCTCTGGAAACACCATATATTTT
>TRBV7-9|-|TRBJ2-3|TRBD2
CAISSGRGSTDTQYF
TGTGCCATTAGCAGCGGGAGGGGAAGCACAGATACGCAGTATTTT
>TRBV5-1|-|TRBJ2-7|TRBD1
CASSPLTGSNEQYF
TGCGCCAGCAGCCCGTTGACAGGGTCTAACGAGCAGTACTTC
>TRBV28|-|TRBJ2-1|TRBD2
CASSLAGLTSHEQFF
TGTGCCAGCAGTTTGGCGGGACTAACATCTCATGAGCAGTTCTTC
>TRBV30|few|TRBJ2-7|-
CAWSPPAGQDEQYF
TGTGCCTGGAGCCCCCCGGCAGGCCAGGACGAGCAGTACTTC
>TRBV6-1|few|TRBJ1-5|-
CASKSPGRSNQPQHF
TGTGCCAGCAAATCGCCGGGTAGGAGCAATCAGCCCCAGCATTTT
>TRBV7-2|few|TRBJ1-5|TRBD1
CASSSRTGFYSNQPQHF
TGTGCCAGCAGCTCTCGGACAGGCTTTTATAGCAATCAGCCCCAGCATTTT
>TRBV9|few|TRBJ2-2|TRBD2
CASSESSGGASGELFF
TGTGCCAGCAGCGAATCTAGCGGGGGGGCCTCCGGGGAGCTGTTTTTT
>TRBV7-9|-|TRBJ1-2|-
CASSLVGRGYTF
TGTGCCAGCAGCTTAGTGGGGCGCGGCTACACCTTC
>TRBV28|few|TRBJ2-3|TRBD1
CASSFSQGRGTDTQYF
TGTGCCAGCAGTTTTTCACAGGGGAGAGGTACAGATACGCAGTATTTT
>TRBV2|-|TRBJ2-3|TRBD2
CASSGLAGGPVTDTQYF
TGTGCCAGCAGCGGACTAGCGGGAGGGCCGGTCACAGATACGCAGTATTTT
>TRBV6-1|few|TRBJ1-5|-
CASSTQQVSEPQHF
TGTGCCAGCAGCACTCAGCAGGTCAGTGAGCCCCAGCATTTT
>TRBV28|few|TRBJ2-5|-
CASSPLAEGEGETQYF
TGTGCCAGCAGTCCATTAGCGGAGGGGGAGGGAGAGACCCAGTACTTC
>TRBV4-2|-|TRBJ2-7|-
CASSQHRPRSYEQYF
TGTGCCAGCAGCCAACATCGGCCCAGGTCCTACGAGCAGTACTTC
>TRBV9|-|TRBJ2-5|-
CASSVVGLAPETQYF
TGTGCCAGCAGCGTAGTCGGGCTAGCCCCAGAGACCCAGTACTTC
>TRBV6-5|-|TRBJ2-7|-
CASSYSGSYEQYF
TGTGCCAGCAGTTACTCGGGCTCCTACGAGCAGTACTTC
>TRBV7-2|-|TRBJ1-1|-
CASSSQVARGGEAFF
TGTGCCAGCAGCTCCCAGGTAGCGCGGGGTGGTGAAGCTTTCTTT
>TRBV6-1|few|TRBJ2-2|-
CASNTGANTGELFF
TGTGCCAGCAACACAGGCGCGAACACCGGGGAGCTGTTTTTT
>TRBV29-1|few|TRBJ2-5|-
CSVEVGSAGQETQYF
TGCAGCGTTGAAGTTGGGTCAGCGGGTCAAGAGACCCAGTACTTC
>TRBV5-1|few|TRBJ2-5|TRBD1
CASSNQGASSDF
TGCGCCAGCAGCAACCAGGGGGCATCTTCTGACTTC
>TRBV4-1|few|TRBJ1-4|TRBD1
CASSHLKRSKGTGDPTNEKLFF
TGCGCCAGCAGCCACCTAAAAAGGTCGAAAGGGACAGGGGATCCAACTAATGAAAAACTGTTTTTT
>TRBV21-1|few|TRBJ1-2|-
CASSKDGSGTVISGYTF
TGTGCCAGCAGCAAAGACGGGAGCGGGACGGTGATCTCTGGCTACACCTTC
>TRBV6-1|few|TRBJ1-1|-
CASSEDLSRGRAFF
TGTGCCAGCAGTGAAGACCTATCCAGGGGCAGGGCTTTCTTT
>TRBV28|-|TRBJ2-3|-
CASMEGTDTQYF
TGTGCCAGCATGGAGGGCACAGATACGCAGTATTTT
>TRBV6-5|few|TRBJ1-2|-
CASSYSRQGGNYGYTF
TGTGCCAGCAGTTACTCGAGGCAGGGAGGGAACTATGGCTACACCTTC
>TRBV7-3|few|TRBJ1-4|-
CASSLQGSHEKLFF
TGTGCCAGCAGCTTACAGGGGTCACATGAAAAACTGTTTTTT
>TRBV19|-|TRBJ2-2|TRBD2
CASSRGTSGGNTGELFF
TGTGCCAGTAGTAGGGGCACTAGCGGGGGGAACACCGGGGAGCTGTTTTTT
>TRBV5-4|few|TRBJ2-3|TRBD2
CASSLATSGSTDTQYF
TGTGCCAGCAGCTTGGCCACTAGCGGGAGCACAGATACGCAGTATTTT
>TRBV6-5|-|TRBJ1-3|-
CASSTSVISGNTIYF
TGTGCCAGCAGTACCTCAGTGATATCTGGAAACACCATATATTTT
>TRBV7-3|few|TRBJ2-1|TRBD2
CASSLLAGNYNEQFF
TGTGCCAGCAGCCTACTAGCGGGGAACTACAATGAGCAGTTCTTC
>TRBV4-3|few|TRBJ2-5|TRBD2
CASSQERGGQETQYF
TGCGCCAGCAGCCAGGAGCGGGGGGGCCAAGAGACCCAGTACTTC
>TRBV30|few|TRBJ2-7|TRBD1
CAWNRDSYEQYF
TGTGCCTGGAACAGGGACAGCTACGAGCAGTACTTC
>TRBV7-2|few|TRBJ1-1|TRBD1
CASSLQGMNTEAFF
TGTGCCAGCAGTTTACAGGGGATGAACACTGAAGCTTTCTTT